This is a list of T cell receptor beta chains from one sample in a study of T-cell reconstitution after alpha-beta-depleted transplantation in children. TCRdb redid the calling of the PCR reads with MiXCR, one entry per CDR3 protein. Of more than 60,000 distinct CDR3 sequences listed, more than 5.5% are singletons. The sequencing here drew on PBMCs from the stem cell graft donor, taken from the stem cell graft. These receptors came from a human donor who donated a stem cell graft to a child with acute lymphoblastic leukemia. Both conserved end residues are part of each CDR3. A D gene is named only where the DNA matches it firmly. Rows give clone size only sometimes, using once, few, many, or a class for an expanded clone.

D	V	J	size	CDR3	DNA
TRBD1	TRBV20-1	TRBJ2-5	many	CSASKQGNQETQYF	TGCAGTGCTTCGAAACAGGGGAATCAAGAGACCCAGTACTTC
-	TRBV19	TRBJ1-1	many	CASSLGLGDEAFF	TGTGCCAGTAGCCTCGGCCTAGGGGATGAAGCTTTCTTT
-	TRBV6-2/TRBV6-3	TRBJ2-3	few	CASSYRATDTQYF	TGTGCCAGCAGTTACCGGGCGACAGATACGCAGTATTTT
-	TRBV24-1	TRBJ2-1	many	CATSEAGTPYNEQFF	TGTGCCACCAGTGAAGCCGGGACACCCTACAATGAGCAGTTCTTC
-	TRBV12-3/TRBV12-4	TRBJ1-4	many	CASSLGRGREREKLFF	TGTGCCAGCAGTTTGGGTCGAGGGAGGGAACGTGAAAAACTGTTTTTT
TRBD1	TRBV5-4	TRBJ1-6	few	CASSLVISTGGADSPLHF	TGTGCCAGCAGCTTGGTGATTTCTACAGGGGGCGCGGATTCACCCCTCCACTTT
-	TRBV7-9	TRBJ1-1	-	CASSLAQGVTEAFF	TGTGCCAGCAGCTTAGCACAGGGTGTCACTGAAGCTTTCTTT
-	TRBV29-1	TRBJ1-2	many	CSVEWQGLVADGYTF	TGCAGCGTTGAGTGGCAGGGGTTAGTGGCAGATGGCTACACCTTC
-	TRBV6-5	TRBJ2-5	many	CASSYSWWGTTQYF	TGTGCCAGCAGTTACTCTTGGTGGGGGACCACCCAGTACTTC
-	TRBV20-1	TRBJ1-1	many	CSARDHRIVMNTEAFF	TGCAGTGCTAGAGATCATCGGATTGTAATGAACACTGAAGCTTTCTTT
-	TRBV12-3/TRBV12-4	TRBJ2-5	many	CASSFTGRETQYF	TGTGCCAGCAGTTTCACTGGGCGAGAGACCCAGTACTTC
-	TRBV3-1	TRBJ2-1	many	CASSRSGANNEQFF	TGTGCCAGCAGCCGGTCAGGGGCTAACAATGAGCAGTTCTTC
TRBD2	TRBV15	TRBJ2-1	many	CATSTGREGLEEQFF	TGTGCCACCAGCACGGGGCGGGAGGGCCTTGAGGAGCAGTTCTTC
TRBD2	TRBV12-3/TRBV12-4	TRBJ2-5	many	CASSLAGGRTQETQYF	TGTGCCAGCAGTTTAGCGGGGGGGAGGACCCAGGAGACCCAGTACTTC
-	TRBV28	TRBJ1-2	many	CASRGRTNYGYTF	TGTGCCAGCCGGGGCAGGACTAACTATGGCTACACCTTC
TRBD2	TRBV29-1	TRBJ2-5	many	CSVVGREPATGTQYF	TGCAGCGTTGTTGGGCGGGAGCCTGCTACGGGGACCCAGTACTTC
TRBD1	TRBV12-3/TRBV12-4	TRBJ1-1	many	CASSIRDREITEAFF	TGTGCCAGCAGTATCCGGGACAGGGAGATAACTGAAGCTTTCTTT
-	TRBV5-1	TRBJ1-2	many	CASSLSGVGYTF	TGCGCCAGCAGCTTGTCCGGGGTAGGCTACACCTTC
TRBD2	TRBV25-1	TRBJ2-3	-	CASSDVWRGGTDTQYF	TGTGCCAGCAGTGATGTGTGGCGGGGGGGCACAGATACGCAGTATTTT
TRBD1	TRBV24-1	TRBJ2-3	many	CATSDGDRVRDTQYF	TGTGCCACCAGTGATGGGGACAGGGTTCGCGATACGCAGTATTTT
-	TRBV12-3/TRBV12-4	TRBJ1-1	many	CASSALNTLNTEAFF	TGTGCCAGCAGTGCCCTCAATACATTGAACACTGAAGCTTTCTTT
-	TRBV7-2	TRBJ1-5	many	CASSLREGGQPQHF	TGTGCCAGCAGCCTTAGGGAAGGAGGACAGCCCCAGCATTTT
TRBD1	TRBV4-1	TRBJ2-7	few	CASSPTNRGAGVYEQYF	TGCGCCAGCAGCCCGACCAACAGGGGTGCCGGAGTATACGAGCAGTACTTC
TRBD1	TRBV10-3	TRBJ1-5	many	CAIGTDSNQPQHF	TGTGCCATCGGGACAGATAGCAATCAGCCCCAGCATTTT
-	TRBV24-1	TRBJ2-2	few	CATSAENTGELFF	TGTGCCACCAGTGCAGAGAACACCGGGGAGCTGTTTTTT
-	TRBV7-9	TRBJ2-7	-	CASSLARGYYEQYF	TGTGCCAGCAGCTTAGCACGGGGTTACTACGAGCAGTACTTC
TRBD2	TRBV5-1	TRBJ2-3	-	CASARLAASDTQYF	TGCGCCAGCGCTCGTCTAGCGGCTTCAGATACGCAGTATTTT
TRBD2	TRBV25-1	TRBJ2-1	few	CASRPTSDREWSGRSADNEQFF	TGTGCCAGCAGACCTACCAGCGACAGGGAGTGGAGCGGGAGGTCCGCAGACAATGAGCAGTTCTTC
-	TRBV28	TRBJ1-1	many	CASIFRDGAMNTEAFF	TGTGCCAGCATTTTCCGGGACGGAGCGATGAACACTGAAGCTTTCTTT
-	TRBV16	TRBJ1-2	many	CASSQGSGSRYGYTF	TGTGCCAGCAGCCAAGGCTCCGGGTCCCGCTATGGCTACACCTTC
TRBD2	TRBV20-1	TRBJ2-1	few	CSARDPLAGDYNEQFF	TGCAGTGCTAGAGATCCACTAGCGGGGGACTACAATGAGCAGTTCTTC
TRBD2	TRBV6-2/TRBV6-3	TRBJ2-1	many	CASSYGISGNDEQFF	TGTGCCAGCAGTTACGGGATTAGCGGGAACGATGAGCAGTTCTTC
TRBD1	TRBV29-1	TRBJ1-1	many	CSVSDRGYTEAFF	TGCAGCGTCTCTGACAGGGGTTATACTGAAGCTTTCTTT
-	TRBV5-6	TRBJ2-1	many	CASSLWFGVSLNEQFF	TGTGCCAGCAGCTTGTGGTTCGGGGTCAGTTTGAATGAGCAGTTCTTC
TRBD1	TRBV20-1	TRBJ1-5	many	CSAGPGQVNQPQHF	TGCAGTGCCGGCCCGGGACAGGTGAATCAGCCCCAGCATTTT
-	TRBV5-1	TRBJ2-2	many	CASSLDGPPGELFF	TGCGCCAGCAGCTTGGACGGGCCCCCCGGGGAGCTGTTTTTT
-	TRBV11-2	TRBJ1-4	-	CASSLDQVPRDEKLFF	TGTGCCAGCAGCTTAGATCAGGTCCCTCGAGATGAAAAACTGTTTTTT
-	TRBV12-3/TRBV12-4	TRBJ2-2	many	CASSLQVTGELFF	TGTGCCAGCAGTTTGCAGGTCACCGGGGAGCTGTTTTTT
-	TRBV5-1	TRBJ2-5	many	CASSLGGAGTQYF	TGCGCCAGCAGCTTGGGGGGGGCCGGGACCCAGTACTTC
-	TRBV24-1	TRBJ2-1	many	CATSPEGAVGTDEQFF	TGTGCCACCAGCCCCGAGGGGGCCGTTGGGACTGATGAGCAGTTCTTC
-	TRBV20-1	TRBJ1-5	many	CSARDLSNSNQPQHF	TGCAGTGCTAGAGATCTTAGTAATAGCAATCAGCCCCAGCATTTT
TRBD2	TRBV28	TRBJ2-2	many	CASSLWRLAGGPGELFF	TGTGCCAGCAGTTTATGGAGACTAGCGGGAGGACCCGGGGAGCTGTTTTTT
-	TRBV14	TRBJ2-2	few	CASSQDVRDTGELFF	TGTGCCAGCAGCCAAGACGTCAGAGACACCGGGGAGCTGTTTTTT
-	TRBV2	TRBJ2-3	many	CASSEEVGVDLTDTQYF	TGTGCCAGCAGTGAAGAGGTAGGGGTAGACTTGACAGATACGCAGTATTTT
-	TRBV5-5	TRBJ2-5	many	CASSSEPQTQYF	TGTGCCAGCAGCTCGGAGCCCCAGACCCAGTACTTC
TRBD2	TRBV7-3	TRBJ2-3	many	CASSLAGTSTDTQYF	TGTGCCAGCAGTTTAGCGGGGACTAGCACAGATACGCAGTATTTT
-	TRBV4-1	TRBJ2-7	once	CASRQGGAASYEQYF	TGCGCCAGCAGGCAAGGCGGGGCGGCTTCCTACGAGCAGTACTTC
-	TRBV28	TRBJ2-1	many	CASSTLRGPQFF	TGTGCCAGCAGTACTCTCCGGGGACCACAGTTCTTC
TRBD2	TRBV20-1	TRBJ2-1	-	CSAPTSGSWNEQFF	TGCAGTGCCCCAACTAGCGGGAGTTGGAATGAGCAGTTCTTC
-	TRBV12-3/TRBV12-4	TRBJ2-3	many	CASSPSSKDTQYF	TGTGCCAGCAGTCCTTCGTCAAAAGATACGCAGTATTTT